Listed below are T cell receptor beta chains from one sample, sequenced in a study of blood T cells in healthy people across ages. MiXCR was run by TCRdb on the 5' RACE reads, yielding one entry per CDR3 protein. The repertoire holds about 400,000 distinct CDR3 sequences, with roughly half as singletons. The sequencing sample was made of blood. Source of these receptors: a man aged 60-69 years in good health. Both conserved end residues are part of each CDR3. Fields, in order: V gene, J gene, D gene, clone size, CDR3 protein, CDR3 DNA. A D gene is named only where the DNA matches it firmly. The size field is filled for only some rows; it gives once, few, many or a size class.

TRBV4-3	TRBJ1-2	TRBD1	.	CASSPARTGGPSFRGYTF	TGCGCCAGCAGCCCGGCACGGACAGGGGGCCCCTCCTTTCGTGGCTACACCTTC
TRBV5-1	TRBJ1-1	.	.	CASSPRQGRGEAFF	TGCGCCAGCAGCCCCCGGCAGGGCAGGGGTGAAGCTTTCTTT
TRBV6-2/TRBV6-3	TRBJ1-2	.	many	CASSTDILRYTF	TGTGCCAGCAGTACGGACATCCTACGCTACACCTTC
TRBV15	TRBJ2-5	.	few	CATSRGIKTQYF	TGTGCCACCAGCAGGGGAATTAAGACCCAGTACTTC
TRBV18	TRBJ2-3	.	.	CASSPSSSGTDTQYF	TGTGCCAGCTCACCAAGTTCTAGCGGCACAGATACGCAGTATTTT
TRBV12-3/TRBV12-4	TRBJ2-4	TRBD1	.	CASSLEGAQQYF	TGTGCCAGCAGCCTCGAGGGGGCCCAGCAGTACTTC
TRBV6-2/TRBV6-3	TRBJ2-3	TRBD1	few	CASSPQGAQYF	TGTGCCAGCAGCCCCCAGGGGGCGCAGTATTTT
TRBV5-1	TRBJ2-1	TRBD1	.	CASSSMGQGQFF	TGCGCCAGCAGCTCGATGGGACAGGGTCAGTTCTTC
TRBV6-6	TRBJ2-7	.	few	CASSPTGNRIYEQYF	TGTGCCAGCAGTCCGACAGGCAACCGAATTTACGAGCAGTACTTC
TRBV4-2	TRBJ2-3	.	few	CASSHPEGGAADTQYF	TGTGCCAGCAGCCATCCCGAAGGGGGGGCTGCAGATACGCAGTATTTT
TRBV10-1	TRBJ2-5	.	.	CASRRRGRQETQYF	TGCGCCAGCAGGAGGAGGGGCCGACAAGAGACCCAGTACTTC
TRBV29-1	TRBJ2-5	.	.	CSVEPPVTQYF	TGCAGCGTTGAACCACCGGTGACCCAGTACTTC
TRBV5-4	TRBJ2-1	.	.	CASSSIGGRDEQFF	TGTGCCAGCAGCTCGATTGGGGGTAGGGATGAGCAGTTCTTC
TRBV7-9	TRBJ1-2	.	few	CASSLEGGNNYGYTF	TGTGCCAGCAGCTTAGAGGGGGGTAACAACTATGGCTACACCTTC
TRBV6-2/TRBV6-3	TRBJ2-3	TRBD2	.	CASSLVSGVPQDTQYF	TGTGCCAGCAGTTTGGTTAGCGGGGTTCCCCAGGATACGCAGTATTTT
TRBV20-1	TRBJ2-7	.	many	CSATADGSYEQYF	TGCAGTGCTACTGCGGACGGGTCCTACGAGCAGTACTTC
TRBV20-1	TRBJ2-7	TRBD2	few	CSAHGTSGKDEQYF	TGCAGTGCCCATGGGACTAGCGGTAAAGACGAGCAGTACTTC
TRBV29-1	TRBJ2-5	.	.	CSVERWETHYF	TGCAGCGTTGAAAGGTGGGAGACCCACTACTTC
TRBV7-9	TRBJ1-2	TRBD1	few	CASTGTGGKSYGYTF	TGTGCCAGTACCGGGACAGGGGGAAAGAGCTATGGCTACACCTTC
TRBV24-1	TRBJ2-3	TRBD1	.	CATSDPGTGVDTQYF	TGTGCCACCAGTGATCCCGGGACAGGGGTGGATACGCAGTATTTT
TRBV11-3	TRBJ2-7	.	few	CASSLGSEYEQYF	TGTGCCAGCAGCTTAGGGTCGGAATACGAGCAGTACTTC
TRBV6-2/TRBV6-3	TRBJ2-1	TRBD2	.	CASLGLARNNEQFF	TGTGCCAGCTTGGGACTAGCGAGAAACAATGAGCAGTTCTTC
TRBV20-1	TRBJ2-4	.	.	CSARGNGGGRGGQYF	TGCAGTGCTAGAGGGAATGGGGGGGGCCGGGGTGGTCAGTACTTC
TRBV2	TRBJ2-1	TRBD2	.	CASSSAGGHYNEQFF	TGTGCCAGCAGTTCGGCGGGGGGACATTACAATGAGCAGTTCTTC
TRBV4-2	TRBJ1-2	.	.	CASSQDSIGGIWGYTF	TGTGCCAGCAGCCAAGATAGCATAGGAGGGATCTGGGGCTACACCTTC
TRBV11-1	TRBJ1-1	.	.	CASSLVAGAVNTEAFF	TGTGCCAGCAGCTTAGTGGCAGGGGCGGTGAACACTGAAGCTTTCTTT
TRBV2	TRBJ2-3	.	.	CASSETDTRYF	TGTGCCAGCAGTGAAACTGATACGCGGTATTTT
TRBV6-5	TRBJ2-7	.	.	CASSYSSWLALEQYF	TGTGCCAGCAGTTACTCCTCCTGGCTAGCGCTCGAGCAGTACTTC
TRBV20-1	TRBJ1-6	TRBD1	.	CSASAGGGSPLHF	TGCAGTGCGAGCGCAGGGGGAGGCTCACCCCTCCACTTT
TRBV24-1	TRBJ2-1	TRBD1	few	CATSDTIPGQGAYEQFF	TGTGCCACCAGTGACACAATACCGGGACAGGGGGCCTATGAGCAGTTCTTC
TRBV4-2	TRBJ1-6	.	.	CASSQGSGLDSPLHF	TGTGCCAGCAGCCAAGGTTCAGGGTTGGATTCACCCCTCCACTTT
TRBV20-1	TRBJ2-7	TRBD2	.	CSARDLAGESYEQYF	TGCAGTGCTAGGGACCTAGCGGGAGAGTCCTACGAGCAGTACTTC
TRBV27	TRBJ2-5	.	.	CASNPTDRQETQYF	TGTGCCAGCAATCCGACCGACCGTCAAGAGACCCAGTACTTC
TRBV21-1	TRBJ2-7	.	.	CARILGLAGGPYEQYF	TGTGCACGGATCCTGGGACTAGCGGGAGGGCCCTACGAGCAGTACTTC
TRBV5-1	TRBJ1-2	.	.	CASSLRIGKYGYTF	TGCGCCAGCAGCTTGCGAATCGGGAAGTATGGCTACACCTTC
TRBV2	TRBJ2-1	.	many	CASSPGTLQINEQFF	TGTGCCAGCAGCCCTGGGACCCTACAAATAAATGAGCAGTTCTTC
TRBV7-3	TRBJ2-5	TRBD2	.	CASSLAGGANEQYF	TGTGCCAGCAGCTTAGCGGGAGGGGCGAATGAGCAGTACTTC
TRBV12-3/TRBV12-4	TRBJ2-5	.	.	CASSSYEGGETQYF	TGTGCCAGCAGTTCCTACGAAGGAGGCGAGACCCAGTACTTC
TRBV20-1	TRBJ1-2	.	.	CSARALYGYTF	TGCAGTGCTAGAGCCCTATATGGCTACACCTTC
TRBV12-3/TRBV12-4	TRBJ1-6	.	.	CASTPWEGNSPLHF	TGTGCCAGCACCCCCTGGGAAGGTAATTCACCCCTCCACTTT
TRBV5-4	TRBJ1-6	TRBD1	.	CASSEWTGVRSPLHF	TGTGCCAGCAGCGAATGGACAGGGGTAAGATCACCCCTCCACTTT
TRBV27	TRBJ2-7	TRBD2	.	CASSWGLGASYEQYF	TGTGCCAGCAGTTGGGGACTAGGGGCGTCCTACGAGCAGTACTTC
TRBV20-1	TRBJ2-7	.	few	CSAGSTASSYEQYF	TGCAGTGCTGGTTCGACGGCTAGCTCCTACGAGCAGTACTTC
TRBV12-3/TRBV12-4	TRBJ2-4	TRBD2	.	CASRFSGTRNIQYF	TGTGCCAGCAGATTCTCCGGGACTAGAAACATTCAGTACTTC
TRBV7-2	TRBJ2-3	.	many	CASSLSAPGRQYF	TGTGCCAGCAGCTTAAGCGCCCCGGGTAGGCAGTATTTT
TRBV12-3/TRBV12-4	TRBJ2-3	.	.	CASNRRAETADTQYF	TGTGCCAGTAACCGACGAGCGGAGACGGCAGATACGCAGTATTTT
TRBV9	TRBJ2-1	TRBD1	.	CVSSVTGRIGEQFF	TGTGTCAGCAGCGTGACAGGGCGGATAGGGGAGCAGTTCTTC
TRBV9	TRBJ2-7	.	.	CASSVGAEGASYEQYF	TGTGCCAGCAGCGTAGGGGCGGAGGGAGCCTCCTACGAGCAGTACTTC
TRBV7-2	TRBJ1-6	.	many	CASSLGPRDWPLHF	TGTGCCAGCAGCTTAGGTCCCCGCGACTGGCCCCTCCACTTT
TRBV11-2	TRBJ2-7	.	.	CASSLGLRAGTRLYEQYF	TGTGCCAGCAGCTTAGGTCTCCGGGCGGGGACAAGACTCTACGAGCAGTACTTC